The 8 T cell receptor beta chains below come from one sample, sequenced in a study of PD-L1 blockade in urothelial cancer. Data came from immunoSEQ multiplex PCR; TCRdb stores just in-frame clones and leaves some out. The sample lists 65,000 to 90,000 clones, around 83% seen once, with approximately 9.2% in the top ten. Time point of the sample: pretreatment peripheral blood. The source material was PBMCs, sampled around atezolizumab (anti-PD-L1) treatment. These receptors all come from a woman in her seventies with urothelial cancer.

The chain links TRBV19 to TRBJ2-5; a weak D match, TRBD1 (6 bases). This CDR3 is 15 amino acids long. Germline loops: CDR1 LNHDA, CDR2 SQIVND (reference sequence). Trimming removed 0 bases from V and 3 bases from J, with 11 bases in between. As DNA, the CDR3 is TGTGCCAGTAGTATAGACCCGGACAGAGAAGAGACCCAGTACTTC. Amino acids: CASSIDPDREETQYF.

The gene calls are TRBV6-5 and TRBJ1-4, with a tentative D call TRBD1 (6 bases). Germline V gives CDR1 MNHEY, CDR2 SVGAGI. The CDR3 loop spans 16 amino acids. The V gene lost 4 bases and the J gene lost 4 bases, with 16 bases spanning the gap. The CDR3 region is CASSSRPDSLNEKLFF. The CDR3 DNA is TGTGCCAGCAGTTCCCGACCGGACAGCCTTAATGAAAAACTGTTTTTT.

This clone occurred once. The chain is built from TRBV10-1 and TRBJ2-2, with D possibly being TRBD2 (5 bases). The CDR3 covers 17 residues. The germline CDR1 and CDR2 sequences are WNHNN and SYGVQD (reference sequence). V was shortened by 0 bases and J by 4 bases, with 15 bases between the two germline ends. The CDR3 reads CASSESGSLSGTGELFF. Written as DNA, the CDR3 is TGCGCCAGCAGTGAGTCTGGGAGTTTGTCGGGCACCGGGGAGCTGTTTTTT.

The chain couples TRBV5-4 to TRBJ2-1; maybe TRBD1 (6 bases). V lost 2 bases to trimming and J lost 7 bases, with 16 bases between them. Per germline, CDR1 SGHNT and CDR2 YYREEE (reference sequence). The CDR3 length is 15 residues. CDR3 sequence (DNA): TGTGCCAGCAGCTTTAATCAACAGGGTCGGAATGAGCAGTTCTTC. Translated: CASSFNQQGRNEQFF.

The chain is built from TRBV19 and TRBJ2-1; TRBD2 matches 9 bases. The CDR3 runs 16 residues. The ends lost 3 bases at V and 7 bases at J; junction bases unmatched: 10. Per the germline V gene, CDR1 is LNHDA and CDR2 is SQIVND (reference sequence). CDR3 in DNA: TGTGCCAGTAGTATTGGGAAGACTAGCGGATTAAATGAGCAGTTCTTC. Protein product: CASSIGKTSGLNEQFF.

The CDR3 coding sequence is TGTGCCAGCTCACCAGCGGGCGTCCAAAGGGTAGATCACTATGGCTACACCTTC. Its protein product is CASSPAGVQRVDHYGYTF. The chain links TRBV18 to TRBJ1-2; D not certain. Per the germline V gene, CDR1 is KGHSH and CDR2 is LQKENI. The CDR3 is 18 residues long. The germline V and J ends were trimmed by 2 bases and 3 bases, with 22 bases remaining between them.

This chain uses TRBV10-3 with TRBJ1-1, with a possible D match to TRBD1 (5 bases). Germline lookup yields CDR1 ENHRY and CDR2 SYGVKD. V was cut by 10 bases and J by 6 bases, with 18 bases left in between. This CDR3 is 13 amino acids long. The CDR3: CATQDTSPPEAFF. In DNA form, the CDR3 reads TGTGCCACGCAGGACACCAGCCCCCCTGAAGCTTTCTTT.

The chain has TRBV15 and TRBJ1-1; 8 nucleotides line up with TRBD1. Germline CDR1 is LNHNV and CDR2 is YYDKDF (reference sequence). With V trimmed by 3 bases and J by 0 bases, 3 bases remained unmatched. The CDR3 consists of 15 residues. The CDR3 is CATSSSDRVNTEAFF. The CDR3 DNA is TGTGCCACCAGCAGTTCGGACAGGGTGAACACTGAAGCTTTCTTT.